One sample yielded the 13 T cell receptor beta chains listed below, sequenced in a study of OX40 agonist ivuxolimab in advanced cancers. Only in-frame clones appear in the TCRdb table, and some are missing; sequencing was by immunoSEQ multiplex PCR. The sample includes 37,000 or so clones, about 85% seen only once; the top ten take 2.4%. The source was CD4+ or CD8+ T cells sorted from blood, collected in a trial of the OX40 agonist ivuxolimab. These receptors were collected from an adult with an advanced solid tumor such as melanoma, head and neck, liver or kidney cancer.

V usage is TRBV6-6 and J usage is TRBJ2-1; 12 positions match TRBD1. The CDR3 runs to 14 residues. Per the germline V gene, CDR1 is MNHNY and CDR2 is SVGAGI (reference sequence). Germline trimming cut 6 bases from V and 6 bases from J; bases unmatched to any gene: 3. CDR3 DNA sequence: TGTGCCAGCAGGCCGGGACAGGGGGCCAATGAGCAGTTCTTC. Translating it yields CASRPGQGANEQFF.

About this clone itself: The CDR3 does not end in the conserved phenylalanine or tryptophan, so this is likely a read error. Because the CDR3's place on the DNA is in doubt, the DNA is left out and the CDR3 is given as listed by TCRdb. V gene TRBV23-1 combines with J gene TRBJ1-6. TRBV23-1 has ORF status, its function being uncertain. The CDR3 length is 9 residues, termini included. The CDR3 loop is CASGLDPLL.

CDR3 loop: CASSLSEGTEAFF. The CDR3 DNA reads as TGTGCCAGCAGCTTATCGGAGGGGACTGAAGCTTTCTTT. The chain employs TRBV7-2 and TRBJ1-1; D might be TRBD1 (5 bases). Germline CDR1 SGHTA, CDR2 FQGNSA. CDR3 length: 13 residues. V shed 2 bases and J shed 5 bases, with 9 bases lying between them.

On this clone itself: Other DNA sequences of this sample code for an identical CDR3. The V gene is TRBV27, the J gene TRBJ1-5; D may be TRBD1 (5 bases). The CDR3 consists of 14 residues. Germline CDR1 MNHEY, CDR2 SMNVEV (reference sequence). Trimming left V 3 bases short and J 2 bases short, with 8 bases between. The CDR3 protein is CASSLRDGNQPQHF. CDR3 DNA sequence: TGTGCCAGCAGTTTGCGGGACGGCAATCAGCCCCAGCATTTT.

This clone occurred a few times. The V and J genes are TRBV5-6 and TRBJ2-1; maybe TRBD2 (5 bases). V lost 4 bases and J 6 bases, leaving 8 bases between the germline ends. CDR1 and CDR2 from the germline V gene are SGHDT and YYEEEE. The CDR3 covers 12 residues. Here the CDR3 reads CASSAEGNEQFF. CDR3 coding DNA: TGTGCCAGCAGCGCTGAGGGCAATGAGCAGTTCTTC.

This sequence joins TRBV5-1 and TRBJ1-2; 11 positions agree with TRBD1. The trim removed 4 bases at V and 7 bases at J, leaving 6 bases unmatched. Germline CDR1 is SGHRS and CDR2 is YFSETQ. The CDR3 length is 14 residues. The CDR3 loop is CASSPRTGGSGYTF. The CDR3 bases are TGCGCCAGCAGCCCACGGACAGGGGGCAGTGGCTACACCTTC.

This clone was seen a handful of times. The CDR3 reads CASSIVRGQGYSPLHF. In nucleotides, the CDR3 is TGTGCCAGTAGTATAGTTCGAGGACAGGGTTATTCACCCCTCCACTTT. The chain carries TRBV19 and TRBJ1-6, with 8 positions matching TRBD1. Germline-derived CDR1 and CDR2 are LNHDA and SQIVND (reference sequence). V was pared by 1 base and J by 8 bases, with 7 bases of the junction left unmatched. This CDR3 comprises 16 residues.

The chain is built from TRBV7-2 and TRBJ2-3; no clear D gene. Trimming pared 7 bases from V and 0 bases from J, leaving 14 bases between. The CDR3 has 15 residues. Germline lookup yields CDR1 SGHTA and CDR2 FQGNSA. CDR3 residues: CASTLLPTSTDTQYF. The CDR3 nucleotides read TGTGCCAGCACCTTGCTACCGACTAGCACAGATACGCAGTATTTT.

CDR3 sequence (DNA): TGTGCCAGCAGTCCGACAGTGAACACTGAAGCTTTCTTT. It is translated as CASSPTVNTEAFF. V is TRBV6-5 and J is TRBJ1-1, with D perhaps matching TRBD1 (5 bases). The germline V gene encodes CDR1 MNHEY and CDR2 SVGAGI. CDR3 length: 13 residues. Trimming pared 5 bases from V and 0 bases from J, leaving 7 bases between.

V is TRBV5-5 and J is TRBJ2-4, with D perhaps assigned TRBD1 or TRBD2 (5 bases each). Germline CDR1 SGHKS, CDR2 YYEKEE (reference sequence). Trimming cost V 0 bases and J 8 bases, with 12 bases left between them. The CDR3 has 14 residues. The CDR3 DNA sequence: TGTGCCAGCAGCTTGGGGGGGACGGCGGACATTCAGTACTTC. This translates into CASSLGGTADIQYF. Filled out from reference TRBV5-5 and TRBJ2-4, the complete variable domain reads DAGVTQSPTHLIKTRGQQVTLRCSPISGHKSVSWYQQVLGQGPQFIFQYYEKEERGRGNFPDRFSARQFPNYSSELNVNALLLGDSALYLCASSLGGTADIQYFGAGTRLSVL.

This clone was counted a few times. This chain connects TRBV4-2 to TRBJ2-5; D uncertain. The CDR3 spans 16 residues. The V end lost 0 bases, the J end lost 1 base, and 12 bases lay between the germline ends. The germline gives CDR1 LGHNA, CDR2 YNFKEQ. Here the CDR3 DNA reads TGTGCCAGCAGCCAAGAAAGGTCGGGCCGCCAAGAGACCCAGTACTTC. Translating it yields CASSQERSGRQETQYF.

The chain recombines TRBV12-5 with TRBJ1-1, with unresolved D. Germline V gene lookup returns CDR1 LGHNT and CDR2 FRNRAP. Trimming pared 6 bases from V and 4 bases from J, leaving 9 bases between. The CDR3 extends over 12 amino acids. CDR3 bases: TGTGCTAGTGGGGAGTTGGGCACTGAAGCTTTCTTT. It translates to CASGELGTEAFF.

The CDR3 DNA is TGTGCCAGTAGTGTATCCCGGGGCGGTGGCTACACCTTC. Its protein is CASSVSRGGGYTF. The chain links TRBV19 to TRBJ1-2; a possible D gene is TRBD1 (5 bases). The CDR3 is made up of 13 amino acids. The V gene lost 5 bases and the J gene lost 7 bases, with 14 bases spanning the gap. The germline gives CDR1 LNHDA, CDR2 SQIVND (reference sequence).